The 9 T cell receptor beta chains below all came from one sample that was sequenced in a study of cytomegalovirus exposure and HLA in healthy donors. Libraries were prepared by immunoSEQ multiplex PCR; TCRdb keeps only in-frame clonotypes and omits some of them. The sample yields around 63,000 clones, about 95% seen once. Input material: PBMCs. These receptors all come from a woman aged 18-29 years in good health and CMV-seronegative.

The chain couples TRBV15 to TRBJ2-5; no clear D. TRBJ2-7 explains the end of the DNA better; the J call may be wrong. CDR1 is LNHNV and CDR2 is YYDKDF in the germline V gene (reference sequence). The CDR3 sequence is 13 residues long. CDR3 coding DNA: TGTGCCACCAGCAGAGATATCTCCTACGAGCAGTACTTC. Translated, it gives CATSRDISYEQYF.

This sequence joins TRBV13 and TRBJ2-7; tentative D call: TRBD1 (6 bases). Germline V gene data show CDR1 as PRHDT and CDR2 as FYEKMQ (reference sequence). Trimming shortened V by 5 bases and J by 5 bases, and 10 bases separated the two germline ends. The CDR3 has 12 residues. The CDR3 is CASSPNRDEQYF. DNA of the CDR3: TGTGCCAGCAGCCCTAACAGGGACGAGCAGTACTTC.

This chain links TRBV6-6 with TRBJ2-1, with 10 bases matching TRBD2. Germline CDR1 and CDR2: MNHNY and SVGAGI (reference sequence). This CDR3 spans 13 amino acids. Germline trimming cut 8 bases from V and 13 bases from J; bases unmatched to any gene: 11. CDR3 in amino acids: CASLPSGRAPQFF. The CDR3 region has the DNA TGTGCCAGCCTCCCCAGCGGGAGGGCCCCACAGTTCTTC.

The rearrangement links TRBV7-9 to TRBJ2-1; 11 bases align to TRBD2. J lost 5 bases, V lost 5 bases, and 5 bases had no gene match. Germline V gives CDR1 SEHNR, CDR2 FQNEAQ (reference sequence). CDR3 length: 15 amino acids. CDR3 DNA: TGTGCCAGCAGCCGACCGGGACTAGCGGACAATGAGCAGTTCTTC. Its protein product is CASSRPGLADNEQFF. Together with reference TRBV7-9 and TRBJ2-1, the CDR3 gives the full variable domain: DTGVSQNPRHKITKRGQNVTFRCDPISEHNRLYWYRQTLGQGPEFLTYFQNEAQLEKSRLLSDRFSAERPKGSFSTLEIQRTEQGDSAMYLCASSRPGLADNEQFFGPGTRLTVL.

V gene TRBV15 combines with J gene TRBJ1-4; D unresolved. The CDR3 runs 13 residues. V was shortened by 3 bases and J by 3 bases, with 5 bases between the two germline ends. The germline gives CDR1 LNHNV, CDR2 YYDKDF (reference sequence). CDR3 region: CATSRAPNEKLFF. The CDR3 nucleotides read TGTGCCACCAGCAGGGCCCCTAATGAAAAACTGTTTTTT.

The chain links TRBV7-2 to TRBJ2-5; 7 bases align to TRBD1. The J call may be faulty, since TRBJ2-7 better matches the DNA end. The CDR3 covers 15 residues. CDR1 is SGHTA and CDR2 is FQGNSA in the germline V gene. The CDR3 DNA follows: TGTGCCAGCAGCTCCTGGAGACAGGGACGGGACGAGCAGTACTTC. It is translated as CASSSWRQGRDEQYF.

V gene TRBV7-2 combines with J gene TRBJ2-1; a weak D match, TRBD2 (5 bases). The V gene's germline CDR1 is SGHTA and CDR2 FQGNSA. V was clipped by 2 bases and J by 5 bases, with 10 bases between them. This CDR3 contains 14 residues. The CDR3 region is CASSLWLANNEQFF. CDR3 bases: TGTGCCAGCAGCTTATGGCTAGCAAACAATGAGCAGTTCTTC.

This chain joins TRBV5-4 and TRBJ1-1, with 7 bases that match TRBD1. This CDR3 spans 15 amino acids. The germline V gene has CDR1 SGHNT and CDR2 YYREEE (reference sequence). Trimming took 0 bases from V and 5 from J; bases not matched to a gene: 7. The CDR3: CASSLGQGKWTEAFF. CDR3 sequence (DNA): TGTGCCAGCAGCTTGGGACAGGGAAAGTGGACTGAAGCTTTCTTT. The whole variable domain, remainder taken from reference TRBV5-4 and TRBJ1-1, is ETGVTQSPTHLIKTRGQQVTLRCSSQSGHNTVSWYQQALGQGPQFIFQYYREEENGRGNFPPRFSGLQFPNYSSELNVNALELDDSALYLCASSLGQGKWTEAFFGQGTRLTVV.

The chain has TRBV5-1 and TRBJ2-1; 8 nucleotides agree with TRBD2. The CDR3 totals 16 residues. V lost 2 bases to trimming and J lost 4 bases; unmatched junction nucleotides: 8. Germline values: CDR1 SGHRS, CDR2 YFSETQ. DNA of the CDR3: TGCGCCAGCAGCTTACTGGCTAGCGGGCCATACAATGAGCAGTTCTTC. This codes for CASSLLASGPYNEQFF. The full variable domain, with the rest looked up from reference TRBV5-1 and TRBJ2-1, is KAGVTQTPRYLIKTRGQQVTLSCSPISGHRSVSWYQQTPGQGLQFLFEYFSETQRNKGNFPGRFSGRQFSNSRSEMNVSTLELGDSALYLCASSLLASGPYNEQFFGPGTRLTVL.